The rows below give T cell receptor beta chains drawn from one sample of a study of cytomegalovirus exposure and HLA in healthy donors. Sequencing used immunoSEQ multiplex PCR; TCRdb keeps in-frame clones, though not all of them. The sample holds approximately 130,000 clones, around 83% seen once. Material: PBMCs. The source is a girl aged 2 to 10 in good health and CMV-seronegative. The CDR3 runs from the conserved cysteine through the conserved F or W. Each record gives: J gene, D gene, clone size, V gene, CDR3 DNA, CDR3 protein. D genes are given only for firm matches. Rows give clone size only sometimes, using once, few, many, or a class for an expanded clone.

J gene: TRBJ1-6; D gene: TRBD1; clone size: -; V gene: TRBV5-4; CDR3 DNA: TGTGCCAGCAGCCTCAGGGGGAGCTCCTATAATTCACCCCTCCACTTT; CDR3 protein: CASSLRGSSYNSPLHF
J gene: TRBJ1-1; D gene: TRBD1; clone size: -; V gene: TRBV15; CDR3 DNA: TGTGCCACCAGCAGACCCACAGGGGGTAGCACTGAAGCTTTCTTT; CDR3 protein: CATSRPTGGSTEAFF
J gene: TRBJ1-1; D gene: TRBD1; clone size: -; V gene: TRBV5-1; CDR3 DNA: TGCGCCAGCAGCCCAAGACAGGGGGCAAACACTGAAGCTTTCTTT; CDR3 protein: CASSPRQGANTEAFF
J gene: TRBJ1-1; D gene: -; clone size: -; V gene: TRBV27; CDR3 DNA: TGTGCCAGCAGTTTATCGGGGGCGGGGAACACTGAAGCTTTCTTT; CDR3 protein: CASSLSGAGNTEAFF
J gene: TRBJ2-5; D gene: TRBD2; clone size: -; V gene: TRBV5-4; CDR3 DNA: TGTGCCAGCAGCTTGGCCGCTGGGACTAAAGAGACCCAGTACTTC; CDR3 protein: CASSLAAGTKETQYF
J gene: TRBJ1-1; D gene: -; clone size: -; V gene: TRBV4-1; CDR3 DNA: TGCGCCAGCAGCCAAGGCGGGGGGCCGGGAACTGAAGCTTTCTTT; CDR3 protein: CASSQGGGPGTEAFF
J gene: TRBJ2-1; D gene: -; clone size: -; V gene: TRBV2; CDR3 DNA: TGTGCCAGCAGTGAAGGACAGCTCGGACAGAATGAGCAGTTCTTC; CDR3 protein: CASSEGQLGQNEQFF
J gene: TRBJ1-1; D gene: -; clone size: -; V gene: TRBV25-1; CDR3 DNA: TGTGCCAGCAGTGAGAGGGGGAGGGGGGGCACTGAAGCTTTCTTT; CDR3 protein: CASSERGRGGTEAFF
J gene: TRBJ1-6; D gene: TRBD1; clone size: -; V gene: TRBV25-1; CDR3 DNA: TGTGCCAGCAGTGAATTTTATAGGGGACAGGGGGACTCACCCCTCCACTTT; CDR3 protein: CASSEFYRGQGDSPLHF
J gene: TRBJ1-1; D gene: -; clone size: -; V gene: TRBV5-1; CDR3 DNA: TGCGCCAGCAGAATGGCGGCGGCCCAGATGAACACTGAAGCTTTCTTT; CDR3 protein: CASRMAAAQMNTEAFF
J gene: TRBJ2-3; D gene: TRBD2; clone size: few; V gene: TRBV5-5; CDR3 DNA: TGTGCCAGCAGCTTGCGGTGGACTAGCGGGGCAGATACGCAGTATTTT; CDR3 protein: CASSLRWTSGADTQYF
J gene: TRBJ2-7; D gene: TRBD1; clone size: -; V gene: TRBV10-3; CDR3 DNA: TGTGCCATCACTATCGTTATCGGGACAGGGCACGAGCAGTACTTC; CDR3 protein: CAITIVIGTGHEQYF
J gene: TRBJ1-5; D gene: TRBD1; clone size: once; V gene: TRBV2; CDR3 DNA: TGTGCCAGCAGTTTTTCGGACAGGGATAGCAATCAGCCCCAGCATTTT; CDR3 protein: CASSFSDRDSNQPQHF
J gene: TRBJ2-6; D gene: TRBD1; clone size: -; V gene: TRBV30; CDR3 DNA: TGTGCCTGCGAACAGGGGACCGGGGCCAACGTCCTGACTTTC; CDR3 protein: CACEQGTGANVLTF
J gene: TRBJ2-7; D gene: -; clone size: once; V gene: TRBV10-1; CDR3 DNA: TGCGCCAGCACTCAGCCCCCCGACAGCGCCCTGGGGGAGCAGTACTTC; CDR3 protein: CASTQPPDSALGEQYF
J gene: TRBJ2-1; D gene: -; clone size: -; V gene: TRBV30; CDR3 DNA: TGTGCCTGGGGGAGCTCCTACAATGAGCAGTTCTTC; CDR3 protein: CAWGSSYNEQFF
J gene: TRBJ2-1; D gene: -; clone size: -; V gene: TRBV19; CDR3 DNA: TGTGCCAGTAGTGTCGGACTCATCTACAATGAGCAGTTCTTC; CDR3 protein: CASSVGLIYNEQFF
J gene: TRBJ2-3; D gene: TRBD1; clone size: -; V gene: TRBV5-1; CDR3 DNA: TGCGCCAGCAGCTTGGGACAGGGAATGGATACGCAGTATTTT; CDR3 protein: CASSLGQGMDTQYF
J gene: TRBJ2-1; D gene: TRBD2; clone size: -; V gene: TRBV9; CDR3 DNA: TGTGCCAGCAGCGGATTAGGACTAGCGGAAACCAATGAGCAGTTCTTC; CDR3 protein: CASSGLGLAETNEQFF
J gene: TRBJ2-7; D gene: TRBD1; clone size: -; V gene: TRBV6-5; CDR3 DNA: TGTGCCAGCAGTTACGCCACCGGGACAGGGGTTGGCGAGCAGTACTTC; CDR3 protein: CASSYATGTGVGEQYF
J gene: TRBJ1-1; D gene: TRBD1; clone size: -; V gene: TRBV29-1; CDR3 DNA: TGCAGCGTCGAAACGGGACAGGGAAGGAACACTGAAGCTTTCTTT; CDR3 protein: CSVETGQGRNTEAFF
J gene: TRBJ2-7; D gene: TRBD2; clone size: -; V gene: TRBV28; CDR3 DNA: TGTGCCAGCACCGTAGGGACGCGGGAGTTCTCCTACGAGCAGTACTTC; CDR3 protein: CASTVGTREFSYEQYF
J gene: TRBJ1-5; D gene: -; clone size: -; V gene: TRBV21-1; CDR3 DNA: TGTGCCAGCAGCAAGGGGGGACAGGGAAATCAGCCCCAGCATTTT; CDR3 protein: CASSKGGQGNQPQHF
J gene: TRBJ1-1; D gene: TRBD1; clone size: -; V gene: TRBV7-9; CDR3 DNA: TGTGCCAGCAGCTTTCCCGGGCTGACAGGGTTGGGCACTGAAGCTTTCTTT; CDR3 protein: CASSFPGLTGLGTEAFF
J gene: TRBJ1-6; D gene: TRBD1; clone size: -; V gene: TRBV7-2; CDR3 DNA: TGTGCCAGCAGCTCTCGACAGGGGGGTAATTCACCCCTCCACTTT; CDR3 protein: CASSSRQGGNSPLHF
J gene: TRBJ2-7; D gene: -; clone size: -; V gene: TRBV11-2; CDR3 DNA: TGTGCCAGCAGCTTAGTGGGTACTAGCCACGAGCAGTACTTC; CDR3 protein: CASSLVGTSHEQYF
J gene: TRBJ1-1; D gene: -; clone size: -; V gene: TRBV29-1; CDR3 DNA: TGCAGCGTTGAAGAGGACAACAGGGTTGAAGCTTTCTTT; CDR3 protein: CSVEEDNRVEAFF
J gene: TRBJ2-7; D gene: -; clone size: -; V gene: TRBV2; CDR3 DNA: TGTGCCAGCAGTGAGGGGTGGACAGCAAGGCAGTACTTC; CDR3 protein: CASSEGWTARQYF
J gene: TRBJ2-7; D gene: TRBD1; clone size: -; V gene: TRBV10-3; CDR3 DNA: TGTGCCGCTGCAGGGGGCTCCGCCGAGCAGTACTTC; CDR3 protein: CAAAGGSAEQYF
J gene: TRBJ1-5; D gene: -; clone size: -; V gene: TRBV30; CDR3 DNA: TGTGCCTGGAGTGTCCGGGGTTTCAATCAGCCCCAGCATTTT; CDR3 protein: CAWSVRGFNQPQHF
J gene: TRBJ2-7; D gene: TRBD1; clone size: -; V gene: TRBV7-9; CDR3 DNA: TGTGCCAGCAGCTCGGACAGGGGTATGTACGAGCAGTACTTC; CDR3 protein: CASSSDRGMYEQYF
J gene: TRBJ1-3; D gene: -; clone size: -; V gene: TRBV29-1; CDR3 DNA: TGCAGCGTTGAACTGGACAGCGGTGGAAACACCATATATTTT; CDR3 protein: CSVELDSGGNTIYF
J gene: TRBJ2-5; D gene: TRBD2; clone size: -; V gene: TRBV6-5; CDR3 DNA: TGTGCCAGCAGTTACTCGGGACTAGCAGACCAAGAGACCCAGTACTTC; CDR3 protein: CASSYSGLADQETQYF
J gene: TRBJ1-2; D gene: -; clone size: -; V gene: TRBV30; CDR3 DNA: TGTGCCTGGAGTGTTAGTCAGGTCGGCTACACCTTC; CDR3 protein: CAWSVSQVGYTF
J gene: TRBJ1-1; D gene: -; clone size: -; V gene: TRBV27; CDR3 DNA: TGTGCCAGCAGCCTCGGACCGAGGGTAAAAGCTTTCTTT; CDR3 protein: CASSLGPRVKAFF
J gene: TRBJ2-1; D gene: -; clone size: -; V gene: TRBV2; CDR3 DNA: TGTGCCAGCAGTGGGGGGAGCGGGCTCCCCTACAATGAGCAGTTCTTC; CDR3 protein: CASSGGSGLPYNEQFF
J gene: TRBJ1-6; D gene: -; clone size: -; V gene: TRBV28; CDR3 DNA: TGTGCCAGCGGGGGGGATTCACCCCTCCACTTT; CDR3 protein: CASGGDSPLHF
J gene: TRBJ2-2; D gene: TRBD1; clone size: -; V gene: TRBV7-9; CDR3 DNA: TGTGCCAGCAGCTCTCCTCAGGGGGCGCAGAACACCGGGGAGCTGTTTTTT; CDR3 protein: CASSSPQGAQNTGELFF
J gene: TRBJ2-7; D gene: TRBD2; clone size: -; V gene: TRBV28; CDR3 DNA: TGTGCCAGCACGACTAGCGGGGCAACCTACGAGCAGTACTTC; CDR3 protein: CASTTSGATYEQYF